These T cell receptor beta chains were read from a single sample in a study of blood T cell repertoires in COVID-19. Sequencing used immunoSEQ multiplex PCR; TCRdb keeps in-frame clones, though not all of them. The table has some 330,000 clones, 80% to 95% seen once. Sample: PBMCs or T cells enriched from blood (not recorded which). All receptors derive from a woman aged 25 to 39 who had recovered from COVID-19. The conserved cysteine and the conserved F or W are not part of the CDR3 here. The order of the fields is J gene, D gene, V gene, CDR3 protein. D genes are given only for firm matches.

>TRBJ2-7|NA|TRBV28
ASSFNQRGYEQY
>TRBJ1-1|NA|TRBV7-2
ASRSMNTEAF
>TRBJ2-1|TRBD2|TRBV9
ASSAGLAGVNEQF
>TRBJ2-2|NA|TRBV7-6
ASSLEAGTNTGELF
>TRBJ2-2|NA|TRBV24-1
ATSAPPGGGGLTGELF
>TRBJ2-7|NA|TRBV10-3
AISTGLSSYEQY
>TRBJ1-5|NA|TRBV27
ASSLAGWGNQPQH
>TRBJ2-1|NA|TRBV2
ASSEEAGAAQF
>TRBJ1-1|NA|TRBV11-3
ASSSAGLGAF
>TRBJ1-1|NA|TRBV10-2
ASSENRLNTEAF
>TRBJ2-7|NA|TRBV5-4
ASQHGTQWHEQY
>TRBJ2-2|TRBD2|TRBV7-7
ASSSGLAEGNTGELF
>TRBJ1-1|NA|TRBV7-3
ASSLGRSTGNTEAF
>TRBJ2-7|TRBD1|TRBV13
ASSLQGTAVYEQY
>TRBJ1-1|NA|TRBV30
AWSVGASNTEAF
>TRBJ1-1|NA|TRBV27
ASNVRGGANTEAF
>TRBJ1-3|TRBD1|TRBV28
ASSRPTLSTGEKWSGNTIY
>TRBJ1-2|TRBD1|TRBV6-5
ASSYSTGGHYGYT
>TRBJ2-5|NA|TRBV7-7
ASSLAVTAGETQY
>TRBJ1-1|TRBD1|TRBV28
ASSPGQGKGYTEAF
>TRBJ1-1|NA|TRBV5-4
ASSYRVAWMNTEAF
>TRBJ1-6|NA|TRBV28
ASSFLGTGGSPLH
>TRBJ2-7|NA|TRBV4-1
ASSQDSENLSYEQY
>TRBJ1-5|NA|TRBV13
ASSEQGNQPQH
>TRBJ1-2|TRBD1|TRBV4-1
ASSQALAGTGGEGSYGYT
>TRBJ2-1|TRBD2|TRBV5-1
ASSFGDYYNEQF
>TRBJ2-1|NA|TRBV5-5
ASSIDRTSAPYNEQF
>TRBJ2-3|NA|TRBV5-4
ASSLDRGRGDTQY
>TRBJ2-1|NA|TRBV11-3
ASSLDRWQGGHNEQF
>TRBJ1-1|TRBD1|TRBV6-5
ASSYWQGGGEAF